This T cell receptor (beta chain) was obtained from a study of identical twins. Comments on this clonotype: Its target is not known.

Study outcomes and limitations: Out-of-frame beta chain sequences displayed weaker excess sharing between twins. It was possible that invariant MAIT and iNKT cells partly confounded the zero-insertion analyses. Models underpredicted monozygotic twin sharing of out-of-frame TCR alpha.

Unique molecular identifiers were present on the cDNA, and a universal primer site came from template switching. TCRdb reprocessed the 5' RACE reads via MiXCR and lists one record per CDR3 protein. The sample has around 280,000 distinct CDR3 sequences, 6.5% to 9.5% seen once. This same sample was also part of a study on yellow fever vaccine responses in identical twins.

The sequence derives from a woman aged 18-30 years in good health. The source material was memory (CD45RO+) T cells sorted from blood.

Here the CDR3 reads CSASRDSIRNEQFF. The CDR3 bases are TGCAGTGCTAGTAGGGACAGTATTCGTAATGAGCAGTTCTTC. V usage is TRBV20-1 and J usage is TRBJ2-1; TRBD1 matches at 7 bases. The V gene's germline CDR1 is DFQATT and CDR2 SNEGSKA (reference sequence). The CDR3 length is 14 residues. After removal of 3 bases from V and 7 bases from J, the junction contained 9 bases not matched to a gene.